This T cell receptor (beta chain) stems from a study of technical replicates of blood from a handful of donors. V shed 0 bases and J 4 bases; nucleotides not matched to a gene: 5. This CDR3 is built from 15 residues. Germline V CDR1 and CDR2: MGHRA, YSYEKL. Profiled with immunoSEQ multiplex PCR; TCRdb holds only in-frame clones, not every one. The data show around 100,000 clones, roughly 95% seen once. This chain uses TRBV4-1 with TRBJ2-5; 7 bases line up with TRBD2. Sequencing was performed on T cells isolated from PBMCs. This TCR was recovered from a human donor in good health. This CDR3 reads CASSQDAAGAETQYF. The CDR3 region has the DNA TGCGCCAGCAGCCAAGATGCGGCGGGAGCAGAGACCCAGTACTTC.